This TCR beta chain was documented in a study of shared clonotypes between healthy human individuals. This CDR3 spans 13 amino acids. Germline lookup yields CDR1 SGHTA and CDR2 FQGNSA. V was cut by 2 bases and J by 2 bases, with 7 bases left in between. Sequenced by immunoSEQ multiplex PCR; TCRdb stores in-frame clones only, minus some. The sample consists of roughly 2.6 million clones, around 90% of them appearing once. The chain joins TRBV7-2 to TRBJ2-7; no clear D gene. This clonotype originated in a man aged 18 to 30 in good health. The sequencing input was naive CD4+ T cells sorted from blood. Subset given: CD45RA+ positively selected. CDR3 DNA: TGTGCCAGCAGCTTACGAATTACCTACGAGCAGTACTTC. Its translation is CASSLRITYEQYF.